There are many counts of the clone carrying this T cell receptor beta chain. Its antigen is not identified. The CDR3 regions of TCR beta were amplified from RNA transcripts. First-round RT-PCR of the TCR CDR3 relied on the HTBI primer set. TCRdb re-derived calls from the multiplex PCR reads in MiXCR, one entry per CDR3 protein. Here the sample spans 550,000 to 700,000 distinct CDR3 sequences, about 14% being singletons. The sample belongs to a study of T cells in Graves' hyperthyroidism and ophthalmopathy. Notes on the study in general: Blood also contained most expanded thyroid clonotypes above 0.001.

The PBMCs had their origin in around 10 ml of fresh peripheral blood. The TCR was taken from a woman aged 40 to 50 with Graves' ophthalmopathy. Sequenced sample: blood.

The CDR3 DNA reads as TGTGCCAGCAGCCCGAGACTAGCGGGGAACACCGGGGAGCTGTTTTTT. Translation gives CASSPRLAGNTGELFF. The chain carries TRBV6-2 or TRBV6-3 and TRBJ2-2, with 10 bases aligning to TRBD2. CDR1 MNHEY and CDR2 SVGEGT come from the germline V gene. V was clipped by 6 bases and J by 1 base; unmatched bases: 5. This CDR3 spans 16 amino acids.